This T cell receptor beta chain was identified during a study of CD4 and CD8 cells across lung adenocarcinoma regions (dated by TCRdb to 2017 to 2018). Broadly, across the study: The study examined intratumor heterogeneity of the T cell receptor repertoire by comparing tumor centers with tumor margins.

The donors were patients who had localized lung adenocarcinoma, which is a subtype of non-small cell lung cancer. The samples were taken from the centers of localized lung adenocarcinomas. For TCR repertoire analysis, CD8+ T cells from tumor tissue were profiled apart from CD4+ T cells. Note on this clonotype: Its binding antigen is unknown. One junction end does not reproduce the germline sequence, and a read error may be involved.

The library was built by means of PCR. The sequencing machine was a HiSeq X Ten. The public reads were reprocessed in TCRdb via fastp at Q25 and MiXCR, keeping in-frame beta chains. Under each unique CDR3 protein, matching rows form one entry showing the most common genes and DNA. This sample comprises about 20,000 distinct CDR3 sequences, under 70% of them detected only once. The ten largest clonotypes hold under 35% of the sample. From its cysteine to its phenylalanine, the CDR3 spans 9 amino acids. CDR3 DNA only is kept here, 27 bases in frame from base 1. Based on the germline V gene, the CDR1 and CDR2 sequences are MNHNS and SASEGT.

Recombination connected TRBV6-1 to TRBJ2-3; the D gene is not confidently resolved. The clonotype was recovered from a female donor with lung adenocarcinoma. The CD4 and CD8 labels of this study may be unreliable. The sample comprised CD8+ T cells from the center of a lung tumor. The sample's cell subset or site, from its label and the paper: tumor center region. Here is the DNA: TGTGCCAGCAGAGATACGCAGTATTTT. Translated, it reads CASRDTQYF.